This TCR beta chain was identified during a study of blood T cell repertoires in COVID-19. Across the study: Samples of COVID-19 (acute and convalescent) were obtained from the United States, Italy and Spain. PBMCs, B-cell-depleted T cells, or T cells provided the cDNA or gDNA that made up the material.

The study drew participants aged about 18 to 95 years from fewer than 30 US areas. There are 12 residues in the CDR3. V lost 5 bases and J lost 4; bases outside the gene matches: 0. Germline lookup yields CDR1 SGDLS and CDR2 YYNGEE. Original methodology: Quantification of nucleated cells was approximated via reference gene primer amplification. The method was immunoSEQ multiplex PCR; TCRdb's version includes in-frame clones alone and lacks a portion of them. The V and J calls and clone size come from that table; D and trimming were worked out from the DNA. The profile shows about 200,000 clones, under 90% of them singletons.

This chain uses TRBV9 with TRBJ1-2, with 9 bases that match TRBD1. The clonotype was recovered from a woman aged 25 to 45 with acute COVID-19. The sequenced sample was PBMCs or T cells enriched from blood (not recorded which). The CDR3 region is CASRDRGYGYTF. The CDR3 bases are TGTGCCAGCAGGGACAGGGGCTATGGCTACACCTTC.